The 10 T cell receptor beta chains below come from one sample, sequenced in a study of T cells in localized non-small cell lung cancer. Libraries were prepared by immunoSEQ multiplex PCR; TCRdb keeps only in-frame clonotypes and omits some of them. This table has about 36,000 clones, roughly nine tenths appearing once. This material consisted of peripheral blood, taken before any cancer treatment. The receptors derive from a woman aged 35-70 years with stage I lung adenocarcinoma.

The CDR3 reads CASSPTAHTDTQYF. In nucleotides, the CDR3 is TGCGCCAGCAGCCCGACAGCCCACACAGATACGCAGTATTTT. This rearrangement joins TRBV5-1 to TRBJ2-3; perhaps TRBD1 as D (5 bases). Germline values: CDR1 SGHRS, CDR2 YFSETQ. This CDR3 region has 14 residues. V shed 4 bases and J shed 2 bases, with 11 bases lying between them.

This chain joins TRBV6-1 and TRBJ1-2; 10 bases align to TRBD1. Per germline, CDR1 MNHNS and CDR2 SASEGT. Trimming cost V 5 bases and J 5 bases; bases outside gene matches: 5. This CDR3 has 14 amino acids. The CDR3 nucleotides are TGTGCCAGCAGTAGGGACAGGGGTTATTATGGCTACACCTTC. It encodes CASSRDRGYYGYTF.

The rearrangement uses TRBV7-8 and TRBJ2-7; unclear D gene. The V and J ends lost 2 bases and 5 bases respectively, with 10 bases between them. The CDR3 totals 13 residues. In germline, CDR1 is SGHVS, CDR2 FQNEAQ. The CDR3 loop reads CASSLRIGNEQYF. Here the CDR3 DNA reads TGTGCCAGCAGCTTACGGATAGGCAACGAGCAGTACTTC.

The gene calls are TRBV6-6 and TRBJ2-2, with D possibly being TRBD1 (6 bases). Germline V lookup: CDR1 MNHNY, CDR2 SVGAGI (reference sequence). The germline V and J ends were trimmed by 4 bases and 2 bases, with 11 bases remaining between them. The CDR3 runs to 15 residues. The CDR3 loop reads CASSSDRTNTGELFF. CDR3 nucleotide sequence: TGTGCCAGCAGTTCAGACAGGACCAACACCGGGGAGCTGTTTTTT.

J is TRBJ1-2 and V is TRBV1. TRBV1 is a listed pseudogene. The CDR3 length is 13 residues. CDR3 DNA sequence: TGCACCAGCATGAACCTGTCCAACTATGGCTACACCTTC. Its translation is CTSMNLSNYGYTF.

In DNA form, the CDR3 reads TGTGCCAGCAGCTTGGACAGGCGGAACTATGGCTACACCTTC. Protein sequence: CASSLDRRNYGYTF. J is TRBJ1-2 and V is TRBV7-2; 7 bases line up with TRBD1. This CDR3 spans 14 amino acids. With V trimmed by 3 bases and J by 2 bases, 3 bases remained unmatched. Germline loops: CDR1 SGHTA, CDR2 FQGNSA.

The J gene is TRBJ2-7, the V gene TRBV2; D remains unclear. CDR1 SNHLY and CDR2 FYNNEI come from the germline V gene. CDR3 size: 13 residues. V lost 3 bases and J 3 bases, leaving 9 bases between the germline ends. The CDR3 here is CASSDGGSYEQYF. The CDR3 coding sequence is TGTGCCAGCAGTGACGGCGGAAGCTACGAGCAGTACTTC.

The chain links TRBV11-3 to TRBJ1-1; maybe TRBD1 (6 bases). Germline V gene sequence: CDR1 SGHNT, CDR2 YENEEA. Between the trimmed V and J ends, which lost 5 bases and 2 bases, there was a span of 24 bases. The CDR3 is 18 residues long. CDR3: CASSGGHRDTWLNTEAFF. CDR3 nucleotide sequence: TGTGCCAGCAGCGGGGGACACCGGGACACCTGGTTAAACACTGAAGCTTTCTTT.

This clone was observed once. The chain carries TRBV27 and TRBJ1-2, with 9 bases aligning to TRBD1. V dropped 6 bases and J dropped 8; count of bases not matched to a gene: 10. The CDR3 spans 14 residues. Germline V gene lookup returns CDR1 MNHEY and CDR2 SMNVEV (reference sequence). The CDR3 nucleotides are TGTGCCAGCAGGCGGACAGGGGAGTTTCGGGGCTACACCTTC. It specifies CASRRTGEFRGYTF.

This rearrangement joins TRBV4-1 to TRBJ1-2; D may be TRBD1 (5 bases). CDR1 MGHRA and CDR2 YSYEKL come from the germline V gene. The ends were cut back, 2 bases at V and 5 bases at J, with 9 bases in the middle. This CDR3 is built from 13 residues. CDR3 nucleotide sequence: TGCGCCAGCAGCCAACCAGGGCTGTATGGCTACACCTTC. This codes for CASSQPGLYGYTF.